This T cell receptor (beta chain) was identified in a study of blood T cells in healthy people across ages (dated by TCRdb to the mid-2010s). Regarding the study in general: In model experiments, template switching captured roughly one uniquely barcoded TCR beta cDNA molecule for every two T cells. Using deep sequencing normalized with unique cDNA molecular identifiers, the study measured how TCR beta repertoire diversity changes with age. Four age groups were formed from the donors: young (average roughly 15 years), middle-aged (approximately 40), aged (about 62) and long-lived (around 82). Donors of different ages were randomly distributed across sequencing lanes to avoid experimental bias. For two donors (one aged 18 to 30 and one aged 80 or older), the study analyzed two additional independent replicas of 1 million unique cDNA reads from the same blood draw.

The donors were under 40 Caucasian individuals from Russia, aged roughly 6 to 100 years, who were systemically healthy. Each donor gave about 9.7 milliliters of peripheral blood, drawn into EDTA-treated Vacutainer tubes. Ficoll-Paque density-gradient centrifugation was used to isolate PBMCs, with at least 7 million obtained per sample. Trizol reagent was used to extract total RNA from the PBMCs, yielding at least 6 micrograms per sample. For every donor, flow cytometry on a PBMC aliquot measured the percentage of naive CD45RAhigh/CD27high T cells. Library generation was performed with 5' RACE. A second PCR of roughly 6 to 11 cycles was run with a J-beta primer mix and a sample-barcoded 5' primer. A unique molecular identifier was introduced onto each TCR beta cDNA molecule by a template-switch 5' adaptor carrying 12 random nucleotides. Each sample yielded at least 2.5 million CDR3-containing paired-end reads. All of the RNA was converted into first-strand cDNA using the Mint cDNA synthesis kit, with a TRBC-specific oligonucleotide serving as the primer. Following uracil-DNA glycosylase treatment, a first 18-cycle PCR with universal primers M1SS and BC2_uni_R was performed on all cDNA. As for the authors' bioinformatics: Each sample was normalized by randomly selecting 1 million high-quality reads, each carrying a distinct molecular identifier. Reads sharing molecular identifiers were discarded rather than binned into consensus sequences. MiTCR, set to a Q25 quality threshold and the strictest error-elimination algorithm, was used for CDR3 identification, clonotype clustering and error correction. A nonparametric unseen species model with Euler transformation was used to estimate lower-bound total TCR beta diversity. TCRdb cleaned the public reads at Q25 with fastp, built clones with MiXCR and kept in-frame beta chains. Each CDR3 protein appears once, grouped with its most common genes and DNA. For this entry, the V and J calls and clone size follow TCRdb and not the study's own pipeline. For this sample there are fewer than 2 million distinct CDR3 sequences; around 40% appear just once. The ten largest clones capture roughly 23% of the sample.

There are 16 amino acids in the CDR3, from cysteine to phenylalanine inclusive. Only the CDR3 portion is preserved as DNA: 48 bases, with reading frame beginning at the first base. Taken from the germline V gene, the CDR1 and CDR2 loops are MGHDK and SYGVNS. A distance of 17 bases separates the germline ends of V and J, which lose 1 base and 5 bases respectively. Notes on this clonotype: Its cognate antigen has yet to be identified. Base qualities are not at hand, and no much larger clone is one base apart.

General study outcomes and caveats: Since profiling was done on bulk unsorted PBMCs, naive and antigen-experienced compartments could not be conclusively compared. The CMV infection status of donors was not known, potentially confounding age-related changes in expanded clonotypes. Estimates of total diversity based on one million sequenced T cells were considered lower bounds and underestimates. The long-lived group showed more naive CD4+ T cells, fewer expanded clones and increased TCR diversity than the aged group, suggesting age selection. The percentage of naive T cells measured by flow cytometry correlated strongly with observed TCR beta diversity. Observed TCR beta diversity per million T cells fell roughly linearly with age, and a significant reduction was already apparent by age roughly 40.

The chain was built from TRBV25-1 and TRBJ2-5, and possibly TRBD2, on 6 matching bases. The clonotype comes from a human donor in good health. The material sequenced was blood. The CDR3 sequence is CASSEWSNLGRETQYF. The nucleotides are TGTGCCAGCAGTGAATGGTCAAATCTGGGGAGGGAGACCCAGTACTTC.